These T cell receptor beta chains were read from a single sample in a study of control samples from healthy donors and cancer patients. TCRdb's copy holds only in-frame clones and misses some; the assay was immunoSEQ multiplex PCR. The table lists 98,000 or so clones, more than 75% of them singletons. The source material was blood. The source of these receptors is a man aged 55-75 years in good health. Both conserved end residues are part of each CDR3.

V,CDR3
TRBV6-4,CASSYRAGGELFF
TRBV13,CASSRANRDYEQYF
TRBV7-9,CASSSSPMNTEAFF
TRBV28,CASSPETGSVDEKLFF
TRBV9,CASSVEIGGSYGYTF
TRBV2,CASHRTPNTGELFF
TRBV7-6,CASSLTGGYYNEQFF
TRBV15,CATSPLRGQANTEAFF
TRBV7-2,CASSLPGVATQYF
TRBV5-6,CASSLAGGTQYF
TRBV7-8,CASSLVDRIQYF
TRBV30,CAWRLSTGSHEKLFF
TRBV30,CAWSTPSGQETQYF
TRBV27,CASSSLPGTSGGARQETQYF
TRBV2,CASSQTPATNEKLFF
TRBV9,CASSARDRGGYTF
TRBV6-4,CASSETHSNQPQHF
TRBV6-5,CASRYTTLSGNTIYF
TRBV5-4,CASSSVAGQNLEQYF
TRBV9,CASSVEGGHNSPLHF
TRBV6-5,CASRRTENQPQHF
TRBV6-6,CASRGLSVGLKPQHF
TRBV15,CATSDRTGDLPYEQYF
TRBV19,CASTPDRGEREQYF
TRBV6-8,CASSTKTDTVFSPRAAQPQHF
TRBV24-1,CATSDSAAQDVHEQYF
TRBV6-2/TRBV6-3,CASSPRRGSYEQYF